These 26 T cell receptor beta chains share one sample of origin, sequenced in a study of T cell responses to AZD1222 COVID-19 vaccine. TCRdb keeps only in-frame clones here, not all; method: immunoSEQ multiplex PCR. The profile shows roughly 100,000 clones, about 88% of them singletons. The material sequenced was peripheral blood, taken on day 0 of AZD1222 vaccination. The receptor source for this set is an adult in good health.

The chain has TRBV2 and TRBJ2-7; maybe TRBD2 (5 bases). The germline gives CDR1 SNHLY, CDR2 FYNNEI. Deletions cut 6 bases from V and 2 bases from J, with 17 bases between. The CDR3 runs 15 residues. CDR3 region: CASSEDRTGPYEQYF. CDR3 in DNA: TGTGCCAGCAGCGAGGACCGGACTGGCCCCTACGAGCAGTACTTC.

This rearrangement joins TRBV19 to TRBJ2-7; no clear D. The CDR3 has 11 residues. Germline CDR1 and CDR2: LNHDA and SQIVND (reference sequence). Trimming left V 10 bases short and J 3 bases short, with 10 bases between. The DNA of the CDR3 is TGTGCCAAAACCTGGGGCTACGAGCAGTACTTC. It specifies CAKTWGYEQYF.

V is TRBV29-1 and J is TRBJ1-1; D remains unclear. The CDR3 extends over 12 amino acids. Germline V gives CDR1 SQVTM, CDR2 ANQGSEA. V was shortened by 0 bases and J by 5 bases, with 7 bases between the two germline ends. The CDR3 loop is CSVEDWRTEAFF. CDR3 sequence (DNA): TGCAGCGTTGAAGATTGGAGGACTGAAGCTTTCTTT.

In its sample, this clone was seen once. The chain couples TRBV28 to TRBJ1-3, with TRBD1 as a possible D gene (5 bases). There are 14 residues in the CDR3. Between the trimmed V and J ends, which lost 10 bases and 0 bases, there was a span of 13 bases. Germline values: CDR1 MDHEN, CDR2 SYDVKM. The CDR3 loop reads CATLTRGSGNTIYF. The CDR3 nucleotides are TGTGCCACCCTCACAAGGGGCTCTGGAAACACCATATATTTT.

The V and J genes are TRBV7-3 and TRBJ2-1; 11 positions match TRBD2. The V gene end was trimmed by 4 bases and the J gene end by 6 bases; junction bases not matched to a gene: 5. The CDR3 runs 15 residues. Germline V gene sequence: CDR1 SGHTA, CDR2 FQGTGA. CDR3 residues: CASSSSTSGANEQFF. The CDR3 coding sequence is TGTGCCAGCAGCTCCTCGACTAGCGGGGCCAATGAGCAGTTCTTC.

The gene calls are TRBV27 and TRBJ2-1; TRBD2 matches at 12 bases. V dropped 2 bases and J dropped 4; count of bases not matched to a gene: 0. The germline V gene encodes CDR1 MNHEY and CDR2 SMNVEV (reference sequence). The CDR3 runs to 15 residues. CDR3: CASSLTSGGYNEQFF. CDR3 bases: TGTGCCAGCAGTTTAACTAGCGGGGGGTACAATGAGCAGTTCTTC.

The chain recombines TRBV19 with TRBJ1-5; weak D call: TRBD1 (5 bases). CDR1 is LNHDA and CDR2 is SQIVND in the germline V gene (reference sequence). CDR3 length: 13 residues. Trimming removed 5 bases from V and 6 bases from J, with 11 bases in between. The DNA of the CDR3 is TGTGCCAGTAGTGGGGGGGTCGGTCAGCCCCAGCATTTT. Translation gives CASSGGVGQPQHF.

The chain employs TRBV27 and TRBJ1-1; the D gene is possibly TRBD1 (6 bases). CDR1 and CDR2 from the germline V gene are MNHEY and SMNVEV (reference sequence). The CDR3 has 16 residues. Trimming shortened V by 3 bases and J by 0 bases, and 14 bases separated the two germline ends. This chain's CDR3 is CASSFLGQSLNTEAFF. CDR3 coding DNA: TGTGCCAGCAGTTTTCTTGGACAGAGTTTGAACACTGAAGCTTTCTTT.

The genes are TRBV4-1 and TRBJ1-6; 7 bases line up with TRBD1. In germline, CDR1 is MGHRA, CDR2 YSYEKL. With 0 bases clipped from V and 9 bases from J, the junction kept 5 bases outside the gene matches. This CDR3 spans 15 amino acids. CDR3 nucleotide sequence: TGCGCCAGCAGCCAAGAAGGACAGGCGGGTTCACCCCTCCACTTT. This codes for CASSQEGQAGSPLHF.

Concerning this clone: The sample has other DNA sequences that encode this CDR3 too. V is TRBV2 and J is TRBJ2-1; 13 bases fit TRBD2. Germline V gene data show CDR1 as SNHLY and CDR2 as FYNNEI. The CDR3 loop spans 17 amino acids. Germline trimming cut 5 bases from V and 4 bases from J; bases unmatched to any gene: 8. In DNA form, the CDR3 reads TGTGCCAGCAGTTACTCTGGACTAGCGGGAGTGTACAATGAGCAGTTCTTC. Residues: CASSYSGLAGVYNEQFF.

V usage is TRBV18 and J usage is TRBJ2-2; D call uncertain. CDR3 size: 14 residues. In germline, CDR1 is KGHSH, CDR2 LQKENI. Trimming removed 4 bases from V and 6 bases from J, with 12 bases in between. The CDR3 protein is CASSLPYGAGELFF. The CDR3 DNA reads as TGTGCCAGCTCACTGCCGTATGGGGCCGGGGAGCTGTTTTTT.

V is TRBV6-5 and J is TRBJ2-7; 7 bases line up with TRBD1. Germline CDR1 reads MNHEY; CDR2 reads SVGAGI. J gave up 4 bases and V 2 bases, and 5 bases lay outside the gene matches. This CDR3 region has 14 residues. CDR3 sequence: CASSYDRVRYEQYF. The CDR3 DNA is TGTGCCAGCAGTTACGACAGGGTGAGGTACGAGCAGTACTTC.

This chain connects TRBV7-3 to TRBJ1-6, with 8 bases identical to TRBD1. The V segment lost 4 bases and the J segment 9 bases; nucleotides outside the gene matches: 2. This CDR3 has 13 residues. Germline V gene data show CDR1 as SGHTA and CDR2 as FQGTGA. CDR3 DNA: TGTGCCAGCAGCTCTACAGGGGGTTCACCCCTCCACTTT. Translating it yields CASSSTGGSPLHF.

J is TRBJ1-6 and V is TRBV7-3; no clear D. Germline V gene lookup returns CDR1 SGHTA and CDR2 FQGTGA. The CDR3 length is 15 residues. The V gene lost 5 bases and the J gene lost 3 bases, with 11 bases spanning the gap. The CDR3 nucleotides read TGTGCCAGCAGCGAGCGCCTCGGCTATAATTCACCCCTCCACTTT. Translating it yields CASSERLGYNSPLHF.

This clone was observed a single time. The chain uses TRBV5-1 and TRBJ2-7; maybe TRBD2 (6 bases). The CDR3 extends over 15 amino acids. The germline CDR1 and CDR2 sequences are SGHRS and YFSETQ. V gave up 4 bases and J gave up 6 bases, with 20 bases separating them. The DNA of the CDR3 is TGCGCCAGCAGCCTCTCGGGACTTGAGCTCTCCGAGCAGTACTTC. Protein product: CASSLSGLELSEQYF.

Points on this clone: This specimen includes other DNA sequences encoding the same CDR3. The chain links TRBV28 to TRBJ1-5; D is ambiguous. CDR1 MDHEN and CDR2 SYDVKM come from the germline V gene. The CDR3 loop spans 13 amino acids. V dropped 5 bases and J dropped 5 bases, with 10 bases sitting between them. CDR3 DNA: TGTGCCAGCAGTCCCGCCGGGGATCAGCCCCAGCATTTT. Amino acids: CASSPAGDQPQHF.

The rearrangement joins TRBV10-1 to TRBJ2-7; D is unresolved. CDR1 is WNHNN, CDR2 SYGVQD, per germline (reference sequence). The ends were cut back, 10 bases at V and 4 bases at J, with 11 bases in the middle. This CDR3 is 11 amino acids long. The CDR3 coding sequence is TGCGCCATCGATGTGCGATACGAGCAGTACTTC. Encoded protein: CAIDVRYEQYF.

The chain carries TRBV7-2 and TRBJ2-5, with TRBD2 matching 7 bases. Per the germline V gene, CDR1 is SGHTA and CDR2 is FQGNSA. This CDR3 region has 15 residues. V shed 5 bases, J shed 4 bases, and the junction held 10 bases outside the gene matches. CDR3 bases: TGTGCCAGCAGCGTCTTTGGCGGGAGCTTAGAGACCCAGTACTTC. This encodes CASSVFGGSLETQYF.

DNA for the CDR3: TGTGCCAGCAGTTTAGGGGGTAACGTGGTCGCTGAAGCTTTCTTT. This sequence encodes CASSLGGNVVAEAFF. The V and J genes are TRBV28 and TRBJ1-1; D perhaps matches TRBD1 (5 bases). Trimming stripped 2 bases from V and 6 bases from J, with 16 bases between. Germline CDR1 and CDR2: MDHEN and SYDVKM. The CDR3 is made up of 15 amino acids.

The rearrangement uses TRBV6-2 or TRBV6-3 and TRBJ1-2, with D unclear. Germline V gives CDR1 MNHEY, CDR2 SVGEGT. Trimming removed 5 bases from V and 0 bases from J, with 10 bases in between. CDR3 size: 14 residues. The CDR3 here is CASSADGTNYGYTF. CDR3 bases: TGTGCCAGCAGTGCGGACGGCACTAACTATGGCTACACCTTC.

V usage is TRBV5-5 and J usage is TRBJ2-7; either TRBD1 or TRBD2 may fit D (5 bases each). Germline V lookup: CDR1 SGHKS, CDR2 YYEKEE (reference sequence). CDR3 length: 15 residues. The V gene lost 4 bases and the J gene lost 3 bases, with 17 bases spanning the gap. The CDR3 coding sequence is TGTGCCAGCAGCCCCCCCGGGGCAGGGCGCTACGAGCAGTACTTC. This translates into CASSPPGAGRYEQYF.

This chain uses TRBV11-1 with TRBJ2-3; D ambiguous. V gave up 5 bases and J gave up 6 bases, with 9 bases separating them. Germline lookup yields CDR1 SGHAT and CDR2 FQDESV (reference sequence). This CDR3 spans 12 amino acids. DNA of the CDR3: TGTGCCAGCAGCCCGGAACTGGATACGCAGTATTTT. It specifies CASSPELDTQYF.

This clone occurred a few times. This sequence joins TRBV28 and TRBJ1-2, with D perhaps TRBD1 (6 bases). This CDR3 is 14 amino acids long. The V gene's germline CDR1 is MDHEN and CDR2 SYDVKM. Trimming took 7 bases from V and 9 from J, leaving 21 bases between them. CDR3 residues: CASNYRASGYSYTF. The CDR3, as DNA: TGTGCCAGCAACTACAGGGCCTCCGGGTATAGCTACACCTTC.

This chain links TRBV19 with TRBJ2-5; 10 bases are a match to TRBD2. CDR3 size: 17 residues. Trimming took 1 base from V and 5 from J; bases not matched to a gene: 10. CDR1 is LNHDA and CDR2 is SQIVND in the germline V gene (reference sequence). The CDR3 coding sequence is TGTGCCAGTAGTATAGGAGGCCTAGCGGGAGCTGTTGAGACCCAGTACTTC. Translation gives CASSIGGLAGAVETQYF.

CDR3 nucleotide sequence: TGTGCCAGCAGTCGGGACAGGGGAACCGGGGAGCTGTTTTTT. This sequence encodes CASSRDRGTGELFF. The gene calls are TRBV2 and TRBJ2-2; the match to TRBD1 covers 10 bases. Per germline, CDR1 SNHLY and CDR2 FYNNEI. The CDR3 runs to 14 residues. V shed 5 bases and J 5 bases; nucleotides not matched to a gene: 2.

The chain has TRBV5-1 and TRBJ2-4, with TRBD2 as a possible D gene (6 bases). The CDR3 extends over 14 amino acids. Trimming removed 4 bases at V and 5 bases at J, with 13 bases between. From germline, CDR1 is SGHRS and CDR2 YFSETQ. The CDR3 DNA reads as TGCGCCAGCAGCCCGGGACTGATCGAAAACATTCAGTACTTC. It translates to CASSPGLIENIQYF.